These T cell receptor beta chains were read from a single sample in a study of T-cell reconstitution after alpha-beta-depleted transplantation in children. TCRdb independently ran MiXCR on the PCR reads; one entry per CDR3 protein. The table records 45,000 to 60,000 distinct CDR3 sequences, around 50% of them present only once. Sequencing used peripheral blood, obtained before TCRalphabeta/CD19-depleted stem cell transplant. The receptors originated from a boy under two years old with SCID, due to receive a stem cell transplant. Both conserved end residues are part of each CDR3. Each record gives: V gene, J gene, CDR3 protein.

TRBV12-3/TRBV12-4	TRBJ2-7	CASSWGRTYEQYF
TRBV5-6	TRBJ2-5	CASSLGRQGLYLETQYF
TRBV7-2	TRBJ1-5	CASSLDWQPQHF
TRBV5-1	TRBJ2-5	CASSLAPPPATGGALETQYF
TRBV5-5	TRBJ2-1	CASSLLLAGGGNEQFF
TRBV12-3/TRBV12-4	TRBJ2-4	CASSFAGQTKRNIQYF
TRBV12-5	TRBJ1-1	CAIGGARLMNTEAFF
TRBV7-2	TRBJ2-4	CASSALAGGLKNIQYF
TRBV5-6	TRBJ1-1	CASSSLVETGDMNTEAFF
TRBV20-1	TRBJ1-1	CSASSGVNTEAFF
TRBV12-3/TRBV12-4	TRBJ1-6	CASSGRGDSPLHF
TRBV6-2/TRBV6-3	TRBJ2-2	CASSLAGERSTGELFF
TRBV7-2	TRBJ1-2	CASSLAGGNDGYTF
TRBV5-1	TRBJ2-1	CASSLVLGSYNEQFF
TRBV5-1	TRBJ1-1	CASSFGAVTEAFF
TRBV7-2	TRBJ1-2	CASSLSGQGGGYTF
TRBV5-1	TRBJ2-3	CASSQDTSTDTQYF
TRBV4-1	TRBJ2-5	CASAPLPADIQYF
TRBV4-2	TRBJ1-2	CASSQAPQGANYGYTF
TRBV20-1	TRBJ1-4	CSATGRRVDEKLFF
TRBV18	TRBJ2-3	CASSPKAGASTDTQYF
TRBV6-4	TRBJ1-2	CASSPNLRRSSYTF
TRBV20-1	TRBJ2-3	CSATRGLAGARDTDTQYF
TRBV6-1	TRBJ1-1	CASSSGGTTEAFF
TRBV15	TRBJ2-3	CATSIMRSGGPSDTQYF
TRBV1	TRBJ2-2	CTSSQLNTGELFF
TRBV12-3/TRBV12-4	TRBJ2-6	CASSLRVPRSEANVLTF
TRBV5-1	TRBJ2-3	CASSLGGQDTQYF
TRBV7-2	TRBJ2-3	CASSRDLTDTQYF
TRBV12-3/TRBV12-4	TRBJ2-5	CASSTTRGTETQYF
TRBV10-3	TRBJ2-3	CAISGRTPFGDTQYF
TRBV27	TRBJ2-7	CASSPRGGGRDEQYF
TRBV5-1	TRBJ2-2	CASSLDPNTGELFF
TRBV25-1	TRBJ1-2	CASSGNTGSYTF
TRBV29-1	TRBJ2-5	CSVEGWVGGERETQYF
TRBV6-1	TRBJ2-7	CASRLGRAYEQYF
TRBV4-3	TRBJ1-1	CASSQVLLMNTEAFF
TRBV5-1	TRBJ1-5	CASSPEGGVSQPQHF
TRBV6-2/TRBV6-3	TRBJ2-3	CASSYSEVGGDTQYF
TRBV4-1	TRBJ2-3	CASSLPRTSGDTDTQYF
TRBV20-1	TRBJ1-4	CSTEENEKLFF
TRBV20-1	TRBJ2-4	CSARWTKNIQYF
TRBV12-3/TRBV12-4	TRBJ2-7	CASSLWTGFSYEQYF
TRBV5-1	TRBJ1-2	CASSTDSNYGYTF
TRBV20-1	TRBJ1-1	CSARVPESVLEAFF
TRBV12-3/TRBV12-4	TRBJ1-1	CASSWGAIEAFF
TRBV3-1	TRBJ2-1	CASSPLAGNEQFF
TRBV4-3	TRBJ2-3	CASSPQGGGTDTQYF
TRBV5-1	TRBJ2-1	CASSWETGSSGGDEQFF
TRBV20-1	TRBJ2-7	CSARDSSSGDSYEQYF